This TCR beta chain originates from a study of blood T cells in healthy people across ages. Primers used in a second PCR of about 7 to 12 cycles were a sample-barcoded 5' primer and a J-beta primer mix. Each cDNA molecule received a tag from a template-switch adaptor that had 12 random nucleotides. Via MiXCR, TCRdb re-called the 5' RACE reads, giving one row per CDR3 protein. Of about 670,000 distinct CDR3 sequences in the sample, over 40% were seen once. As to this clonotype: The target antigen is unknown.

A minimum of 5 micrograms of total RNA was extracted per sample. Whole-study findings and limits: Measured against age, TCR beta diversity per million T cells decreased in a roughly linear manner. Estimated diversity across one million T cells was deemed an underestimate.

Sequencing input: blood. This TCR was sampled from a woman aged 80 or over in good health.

The CDR3 DNA reads as TGTGCCAGCAGTGGGAAAGAGAGTCTTAATGAGCAGTTCTTC. This gives the protein CASSGKESLNEQFF. The chain joins TRBV6-1 to TRBJ2-1; D is undetermined. The CDR3 loop spans 14 amino acids. The ends were cut back, 4 bases at V and 7 bases at J, with 14 bases in the middle. Germline V gene data show CDR1 as MNHNS and CDR2 as SASEGT.